The 30 T cell receptor beta chains reported below all come from one sample, sequenced in a study of T cell responses to AZD1222 COVID-19 vaccine listed by TCRdb under 2021. The time point label, read with the paper, signifies: baseline before first vaccination. The treatment or condition label of this sample denotes: meningococcal conjugate vaccine given as trial control. The protocol used for the library was the immunoSEQ multiplex PCR assay. TCRdb's version of the immuneACCESS table is confined to in-frame rearrangements and falls short of the full clone set. An unresolved V gene accounts for under half of the shortfall where checked; the remainder is of unknown origin. The sample data list some 87,000 clones, and around 91% of these were observed just once. The ten largest account for roughly 5.5% of the sample. Sample: peripheral blood, taken on day 0 of MenACWY control vaccination. Every receptor here comes from an adult in good health.

V usage is TRBV9 and J usage is TRBJ2-3, with 7 bases identical to TRBD2. Germline V gene lookup returns CDR1 SGDLS and CDR2 YYNGEE. Germline trimming cut 1 base from V and 5 bases from J; bases unmatched to any gene: 10. This CDR3 contains 16 residues. DNA of the CDR3: TGTGCCAGCAGCGTACGGGAGGCCCATCCGGGAGATACGCAGTATTTT. This sequence encodes CASSVREAHPGDTQYF.

This chain joins TRBV7-3 and TRBJ2-6; D is tentatively TRBD1 or TRBD2 (5 bases each). Trimming removed 2 bases from V and 9 bases from J, with 8 bases in between. Germline V gene sequence: CDR1 SGHTA, CDR2 FQGTGA. CDR3 length: 13 residues. The CDR3 sequence is CASSLGTFNVLTF. CDR3 in DNA: TGTGCCAGCAGCTTAGGGACCTTCAACGTCCTGACTTTC.

This chain uses TRBV5-1 with TRBJ2-2; the D call may be TRBD1 or TRBD2 (5 bases each). Trimming pared 2 bases from V and 1 base from J, leaving 12 bases between. This CDR3 has 16 amino acids. Germline-derived CDR1 and CDR2 are SGHRS and YFSETQ. The DNA of the CDR3 is TGCGCCAGCAGCTTACCACCGGGACGGAACACCGGGGAGCTGTTTTTT. Protein: CASSLPPGRNTGELFF.

In this sample, this clone turned up a few times. The V gene is TRBV11-3, the J gene TRBJ2-7, with D possibly matching TRBD2 (5 bases). The CDR3 spans 12 residues. Germline V gene sequence: CDR1 SGHNT, CDR2 YENEEA. The V and J ends lost 5 bases and 6 bases respectively, with 11 bases between them. CDR3 region: CASSEPGSEQYF. The CDR3, as DNA: TGTGCCAGCAGCGAGCCGGGATCCGAGCAGTACTTC.

The J gene is TRBJ2-7, the V gene TRBV10-3, with 10 positions matching TRBD1. CDR1 ENHRY and CDR2 SYGVKD come from the germline V gene. The trim removed 5 bases at V and 2 bases at J, leaving 9 bases unmatched. The CDR3 totals 16 residues. The CDR3 spells CAISQGGGQGTYEQYF. The CDR3 coding sequence is TGTGCCATCAGTCAAGGGGGGGGACAGGGGACCTACGAGCAGTACTTC.

The V call is TRBV19, the J call TRBJ2-1, with 15 bases matching TRBD2. Germline values: CDR1 LNHDA, CDR2 SQIVND (reference sequence). The length of the CDR3 is 16 residues. V gave up 4 bases and J gave up 9 bases; unmatched junction bases: 7. CDR3 loop: CASSTGLAGGQGEQFF. The CDR3 DNA reads TGTGCCAGTAGTACCGGACTAGCGGGAGGGCAGGGTGAGCAGTTCTTC.

The chain carries TRBV11-1 and TRBJ1-1; D is possibly TRBD1 (6 bases). V was trimmed by 5 bases and J by 1 base, leaving 17 bases between them. The germline CDR1 and CDR2 sequences are SGHAT and FQDESV (reference sequence). This CDR3 is 16 amino acids long. CDR3 DNA: TGTGCCAGCAGCAAGTTACGGGGGGCGAGGAACACTGAAGCTTTCTTT. Its translation: CASSKLRGARNTEAFF.

CDR3 loop: CASSPGQGRYNEQFF. CDR3 sequence (DNA): TGTGCCAGCAGCCCCGGGCAGGGGAGGTACAATGAGCAGTTCTTC. The V gene is TRBV11-3, the J gene TRBJ2-1; the D gene could be TRBD1 or TRBD2 (6 bases each). CDR3 length: 15 amino acids. V was trimmed by 5 bases and J by 4 bases, leaving 15 bases between them. Germline CDR1 and CDR2: SGHNT and YENEEA. Using reference TRBV11-3 and TRBJ2-1 for the parts outside the CDR3, the full variable domain is EAGVVQSPRYKIIEKKQPVAFWCNPISGHNTLYWYLQNLGQGPELLIRYENEEAVDDSQLPKDRFSAERLKGVDSTLKIQPAELGDSAVYLCASSPGQGRYNEQFFGPGTRLTVL.

This clone is a singleton in its sample. V usage is TRBV12-3 or TRBV12-4 and J usage is TRBJ1-5, with 8 bases that match TRBD1. This CDR3 contains 13 residues. J gave up 7 bases and V 5 bases, and 4 bases lay outside the gene matches. CDR3 bases: TGTGCCAGCAGTATAGACAGGGGACAGCCCCAGCATTTT. Translated, it gives CASSIDRGQPQHF.

The chain has TRBV5-1 and TRBJ2-2, with no clear D. The CDR3 length is 17 residues. Germline-derived CDR1 and CDR2 are SGHRS and YFSETQ. Deletions cut 0 bases from V and 0 bases from J, with 12 bases between. The CDR3 DNA reads TGCGCCAGCAGCTTGGACGGTCCATCTTCGAACACCGGGGAGCTGTTTTTT. Residues: CASSLDGPSSNTGELFF.

The chain recombines TRBV6-6 with TRBJ1-1, with 9 nucleotides matching TRBD1. CDR3 size: 14 residues. V lost 7 bases to trimming and J lost 5 bases; unmatched junction nucleotides: 8. Germline V CDR1 and CDR2: MNHNY, SVGAGI (reference sequence). In DNA form, the CDR3 reads TGTGCCAGCACCTCCGCCGGGACAGGGACTGAAGCTTTCTTT. This encodes CASTSAGTGTEAFF.

V usage is TRBV7-9 and J usage is TRBJ1-2; D might be TRBD1 (6 bases). The V gene lost 5 bases and the J gene lost 8 bases, with 15 bases spanning the gap. The CDR3 is 13 amino acids. Germline loops: CDR1 SEHNR, CDR2 FQNEAQ (reference sequence). The CDR3 DNA sequence: TGTGCCAGCAGCCGGGTAGCAGGGGAAGGCTACACCTTC. As protein: CASSRVAGEGYTF.

V and J are TRBV28 and TRBJ1-5; D unresolved. The V end was cut by 7 bases, the J end by 2 bases, with 12 bases between. Germline CDR1 reads MDHEN; CDR2 reads SYDVKM. The CDR3 sequence is 14 residues long. Written as DNA, the CDR3 is TGTGCCAGCACGACTGGCAGTCGCAATCAGCCCCAGCATTTT. Encoded protein: CASTTGSRNQPQHF.

The chain joins TRBV11-2 to TRBJ2-1; 9 bases fit TRBD2. The germline CDR1 and CDR2 sequences are SGHAT and FQNNGV. Trimming took 5 bases from V and 7 from J; bases not matched to a gene: 9. The CDR3 totals 15 residues. The CDR3 spells CASSTLAGQRNEQFF. The CDR3 DNA reads as TGTGCCAGCAGCACCCTAGCGGGGCAGAGGAATGAGCAGTTCTTC. The full variable domain, completed using reference TRBV11-2 and TRBJ2-1, is EAGVAQSPRYKIIEKRQSVAFWCNPISGHATLYWYQQILGQGPKLLIQFQNNGVVDDSQLPKDRFSAERLKGVDSTLKIQPAKLEDSAVYLCASSTLAGQRNEQFFGPGTRLTVL.

The V call is TRBV7-5, the J call TRBJ1-1. TRBV7-5 is classified as a pseudogene. This CDR3 contains 13 residues. The chain's CDR3 is CARSQDLGTEAFF. The CDR3 DNA reads as TGTGCCAGAAGCCAGGACTTAGGCACTGAAGCTTTCTTT.

This rearrangement joins TRBV9 to TRBJ1-6; TRBD1 is a possible D gene (6 bases). The CDR3 spans 17 residues. CDR1 and CDR2 (germline): SGDLS, YYNGEE. The germline V and J ends were trimmed by 4 bases and 7 bases, with 21 bases remaining between them. The CDR3 protein is CASSTGDTSATNSPLHF. The CDR3 DNA reads as TGTGCCAGCAGCACGGGGGACACATCGGCAACCAATTCACCCCTCCACTTT.

The genes are TRBV9 and TRBJ2-1; D uncertain. V lost 3 bases, J lost 1 base, and 8 bases lay in between. The CDR3 has 14 residues. In germline, CDR1 is SGDLS, CDR2 YYNGEE. This CDR3 is CASSGGISYNEQFF. The CDR3 DNA is TGTGCCAGCAGCGGTGGTATTTCCTACAATGAGCAGTTCTTC. Combining the CDR3 with reference TRBV9 and TRBJ2-1 gives the whole variable domain DSGVTQTPKHLITATGQRVTLRCSPRSGDLSVYWYQQSLDQGLQFLIQYYNGEERAKGNILERFSAQQFPDLHSELNLSSLELGDSALYFCASSGGISYNEQFFGPGTRLTVL.

This sequence joins TRBV3-1 (or the pseudogene TRBV3-2) and TRBJ1-5; D uncertain. The CDR3 consists of 15 residues. Between the trimmed V and J ends, which lost 3 bases and 6 bases, there was a span of 15 bases. Per germline, CDR1 LGHDT and CDR2 YNNKEL (reference sequence). The CDR3 sequence is CASSQQMGRGQPQHF. In DNA form, the CDR3 reads TGTGCCAGCAGCCAGCAGATGGGCCGGGGTCAGCCCCAGCATTTT.

Of note for this clone: Other nucleotide sequences from this sample produce the same CDR3. This chain joins TRBV28 and TRBJ2-3, with 7 bases aligning to TRBD2. Looked up from germline, CDR1 is MDHEN and CDR2 is SYDVKM. After removal of 3 bases from V and 1 base from J, the junction contained 1 base not matched to a gene. This CDR3 region has 14 residues. In nucleotides, the CDR3 is TGTGCCAGCAGTTTCCTAGCGGGCACAGATACGCAGTATTTT. Residues: CASSFLAGTDTQYF. Drawing the rest from reference TRBV28 and TRBJ2-3, the complete variable domain is DVKVTQSSRYLVKRTGEKVFLECVQDMDHENMFWYRQDPGLGLRLIYFSYDVKMKEKGDIPEGYSVSREKKERFSLILESASTNQTSMYLCASSFLAGTDTQYFGPGTRLTVL.

J is TRBJ2-1 and V is TRBV10-3; 10 bases are shared with TRBD2. The germline V gene encodes CDR1 ENHRY and CDR2 SYGVKD. With V trimmed by 9 bases and J by 8 bases, 10 bases remained unmatched. There are 14 residues in the CDR3. In DNA form, the CDR3 reads TGTGCCATGGCTCGGGCTAGCGGGGGCGATGAGCAGTTCTTC. Translation gives CAMARASGGDEQFF.

The chain uses TRBV5-4 and TRBJ2-7, with D unclear. The CDR3 is made up of 13 amino acids. Germline V lookup: CDR1 SGHNT, CDR2 YYREEE (reference sequence). V lost 3 bases, J lost 6 bases, and 13 bases lay in between. The CDR3 region is CASSYRTSGEQYF. CDR3 in DNA: TGTGCCAGCAGCTATCGGACCTCCGGCGAGCAGTACTTC.

In its sample, this clone was seen a few times. This chain links TRBV18 with TRBJ1-6; possibly TRBD1 for D (5 bases). Trimming cost V 6 bases and J 7 bases, with 16 bases left between them. The CDR3 loop spans 15 amino acids. CDR1 KGHSH and CDR2 LQKENI come from the germline V gene. CDR3 region: CASSPIQDRNSPLHF. DNA of the CDR3: TGTGCCAGCTCCCCGATACAGGATCGGAATTCACCCCTCCACTTT.

V usage is TRBV6-5 and J usage is TRBJ1-4; D is possibly TRBD1 (6 bases). The CDR3 loop spans 15 amino acids. The germline gives CDR1 MNHEY, CDR2 SVGAGI. V was clipped by 0 bases and J by 8 bases, with 13 bases between them. The CDR3 coding sequence is TGTGCCAGCAGTTACTCATCGGGGGCCGGGGAAAAACTGTTTTTT. Translation: CASSYSSGAGEKLFF.

The chain combines TRBV18 with TRBJ2-6; TRBD2 agrees at 8 bases. The CDR3 sequence is 15 residues long. Germline values: CDR1 KGHSH, CDR2 LQKENI. V lost 0 bases to trimming and J lost 10 bases; unmatched junction nucleotides: 5. The CDR3 DNA is TGTGCCAGCTCACCACCTGGGTCTAGCGGGAACGTCCTGACTTTC. Translating gives CASSPPGSSGNVLTF.

The CDR3 bases are TGTGCCAGCAGCTTAGGTACAGGGGGCGGCGAGACCCAGTACTTC. This encodes CASSLGTGGGETQYF. This sequence joins TRBV11-2 and TRBJ2-5, with 9 bases matching TRBD1. Germline V lookup: CDR1 SGHAT, CDR2 FQNNGV. V dropped 1 base and J dropped 5; count of bases not matched to a gene: 5. The CDR3 spans 15 residues.

The chain is built from TRBV28 and TRBJ2-7; D is unclear. Germline values: CDR1 MDHEN, CDR2 SYDVKM. V shed 9 bases and J shed 2 bases, with 14 bases lying between them. This CDR3 has 13 amino acids. The CDR3 is CASHGSLTYEQYF. The CDR3 nucleotides are TGTGCCAGTCACGGATCACTTACCTACGAGCAGTACTTC.

The J gene is TRBJ1-5, the V gene TRBV19, with TRBD1 matching 7 bases. The V gene end was trimmed by 6 bases and the J gene end by 6 bases; junction bases not matched to a gene: 11. CDR1 is LNHDA, CDR2 SQIVND, per germline (reference sequence). This CDR3 is built from 15 residues. In DNA, the CDR3 is TGTGCCAGTAGACAAGACCGGGACAGCCTTCAGCCCCAGCATTTT. Protein sequence: CASRQDRDSLQPQHF.

The CDR3 region is CASSADPLNTGELFF. The CDR3 DNA is TGTGCCAGCAGCGCCGACCCTCTGAACACCGGGGAGCTGTTTTTT. The rearrangement joins TRBV11-2 to TRBJ2-2, with unresolved D. CDR1 is SGHAT and CDR2 is FQNNGV in the germline V gene. V lost 5 bases to trimming and J lost 1 base, with 11 bases between them. CDR3 size: 15 residues.

The chain joins TRBV5-6 to TRBJ1-2; D unresolved. This CDR3 has 12 amino acids. Germline loops: CDR1 SGHDT, CDR2 YYEEEE. V dropped 0 bases and J dropped 8 bases, with 8 bases sitting between them. CDR3 sequence: CASSLVEQGYTF. The CDR3 nucleotides are TGTGCCAGCAGCTTGGTGGAGCAAGGCTACACCTTC.

This clone appeared once. The chain couples TRBV29-1 to TRBJ2-1; D might be TRBD2 (6 bases). V was cut by 3 bases and J by 0 bases, with 6 bases left in between. CDR1 and CDR2 from the germline V gene are SQVTM and ANQGSEA. This CDR3 has 13 residues. For the CDR3, the DNA is TGCAGCGTTGAGGGGGGCTCCTACAATGAGCAGTTCTTC. Its protein product is CSVEGGSYNEQFF.